This T cell receptor (beta chain) derives from a study of technical replicates of blood from several donors. The table came from immunoSEQ multiplex PCR; TCRdb's copy has only in-frame clones and leaves some out. The sample contains about 50,000 clones, nearly 95% of which appear only once. The germline V gene encodes CDR1 MGHRA and CDR2 YSYEKL. The length of the CDR3 is 16 residues. V was shortened by 0 bases and J by 8 bases, with 17 bases between the two germline ends. The rearrangement joins TRBV4-1 to TRBJ1-3, with a weak D call TRBD1 (6 bases). This TCR derives from a human donor in good health. Some clones in this sample may be carry-over from other donors' samples. Sample: PBMCs. CDR3 bases: TGCGCCAGCAGCCAAGATCCGGGGGGCTCTAGGGACACCATATATTTT. Encoded protein: CASSQDPGGSRDTIYF.